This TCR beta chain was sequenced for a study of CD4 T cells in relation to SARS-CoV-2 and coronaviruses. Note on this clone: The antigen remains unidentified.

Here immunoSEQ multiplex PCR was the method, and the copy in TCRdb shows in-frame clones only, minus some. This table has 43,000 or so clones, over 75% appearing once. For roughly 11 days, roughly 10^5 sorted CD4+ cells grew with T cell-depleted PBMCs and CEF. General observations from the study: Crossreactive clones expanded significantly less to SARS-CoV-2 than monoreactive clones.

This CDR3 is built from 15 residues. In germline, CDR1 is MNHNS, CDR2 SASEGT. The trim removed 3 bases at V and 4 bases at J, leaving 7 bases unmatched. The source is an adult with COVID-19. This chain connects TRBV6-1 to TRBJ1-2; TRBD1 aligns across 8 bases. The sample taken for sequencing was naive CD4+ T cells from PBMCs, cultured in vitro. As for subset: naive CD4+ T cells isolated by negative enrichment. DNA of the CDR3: TGTGCCAGCAGTGACCAACCGGGACAGGTCTATGGCTACACCTTC. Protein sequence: CASSDQPGQVYGYTF.